What follows is one T cell receptor (beta chain) and its context. This record comes from a study of blood T cell repertoires in COVID-19. The overall study: Samples came from the United States, Italy and Spain, spanning acute and convalescent COVID-19.

The repertoire was sequenced with immunoSEQ multiplex PCR; TCRdb's copy has only in-frame clones and lacks some. The sample has about 49,000 clones; 82% are singletons. The V end was cut by 4 bases, the J end by 8 bases, with 24 bases between. The CDR3 extends over 16 amino acids. Germline CDR1 reads SGHNT; CDR2 reads YYREEE (reference sequence). The origin of this receptor is a woman aged 60-70 years with acute or convalescent COVID-19. The specimen sequenced was peripheral blood. J is TRBJ1-1 and V is TRBV5-4; D gene unclear. CDR3 sequence: CASSESTGVVAVEAFF. CDR3 nucleotide sequence: TGTGCCAGCAGCGAATCGACGGGAGTGGTCGCCGTAGAAGCTTTCTTT.